The sample holds many counts of the clone carrying this T cell receptor beta chain. Antigen unknown. Germline-derived CDR1 and CDR2 are MDHEN and SYDVKM. CDR3 length: 15 amino acids. J was trimmed by 4 bases and V by 6 bases; bases with no gene match: 8. Attached unique molecular identifiers marked individual cDNA molecules. Via MiXCR, TCRdb re-called the 5' RACE reads, giving one row per CDR3 protein. The sample consists of about 70,000 distinct CDR3 sequences, about 5% of them appearing once. The data were taken from a study of early T cells in non-severe SARS-CoV-2 infection. Notes on the study in general: Missing private and CD4 specificities, VDJdb matching favored anti-spike CD8 responses.

The clonotype was recovered from an adult who was a healthcare worker with PCR-confirmed SARS-CoV-2 infection or an uninfected control (not recorded which). Sequenced material: whole blood, taken at baseline. This rearrangement joins TRBV28 to TRBJ1-5; 8 bases align to TRBD1. The CDR3 spells CASSLRQGLNQPQHF. The CDR3 bases are TGTGCCAGCAGCCTGCGACAGGGGTTGAATCAGCCCCAGCATTTT.